This is a list of T cell receptor beta chains from one sample in a study of a mutant IDH1 vaccine in newly diagnosed glioma. Using immunoSEQ multiplex PCR, the repertoire was profiled, and TCRdb retains in-frame clones only, with some absent. The table has about 33,000 clones, around 85% seen once; the top ten hold 4.8%. This material consisted of PBMCs, taken from a glioma patient treated with radiotherapy, temozolomide or both. The receptors come from a woman between 35 and 50 years old with glioma. The CDR3 runs from the conserved cysteine through the conserved F or W. D genes are given only for firm matches. Size is omitted from some rows. Given values are once, few, many or a class for expanded clones.

v_gene	abundance	d_gene	j_gene	CDR3nt	CDR3aa
TRBV4-1	NA	NA	TRBJ2-7	TGCGCCAGCAGCCTCCGCCGGGAGCAGAACCCGCCGTACTTC	CASSLRREQNPPYF
TRBV10-3	NA	TRBD1	TRBJ1-5	TGTGCCATCAGTCCGGGACAGGGACAATATAGCAATCAGCCCCAGCATTTT	CAISPGQGQYSNQPQHF
TRBV6-1	NA	NA	TRBJ2-2	TGTGCCAGCAGTGAAGGGTGGGGCGGGGAGCTGTTTTTT	CASSEGWGGELFF
TRBV5-1	NA	NA	TRBJ1-2	TGCGCCAGCAGTTCCTCCGGGACACCTAACTATGGCTACACCTTC	CASSSSGTPNYGYTF
TRBV2	NA	TRBD1	TRBJ1-5	TGTGCCAGCAGTGGAGGGACAGTTAGGGGCAATCAGCCCCAGCATTTT	CASSGGTVRGNQPQHF
TRBV5-1	NA	TRBD1	TRBJ1-6	TGCGCCAGCAGCTCGGGACAGGCGTATAATTCACCCCTCCACTTT	CASSSGQAYNSPLHF
TRBV2	NA	NA	TRBJ2-5	TGTGCCAGCAGGCGGGACAGCCAAGAGACCCAGTACTTC	CASRRDSQETQYF
TRBV27	NA	NA	TRBJ2-3	TGTGCCAGCAGTTTATCGAGGAGGAGGGGGGGGGATACGCAGTATTTT	CASSLSRRRGGDTQYF
TRBV5-1	NA	NA	TRBJ2-7	TGCGCCAGCAGGGTTCAGGAAATCAACGAGCAGTACTTC	CASRVQEINEQYF
TRBV6-5	once	NA	TRBJ2-3	TGTGCCAGCAGTTTCACAAGCCGGGCAGATACGCAGTATTTT	CASSFTSRADTQYF
TRBV2	NA	TRBD1	TRBJ2-7	TGTGCCAGCAGTGACGACAGGGTAGGGGGTTACGAGCAGTACTTC	CASSDDRVGGYEQYF
TRBV30	NA	NA	TRBJ1-1	TGTGCCTGGAGTCGGGGGACGGCTGAAGCTTTCTTT	CAWSRGTAEAFF